One sample yielded the 9 T cell receptor beta chains listed below, sequenced in a study of T-cell memory formation after mild COVID-19. MiXCR, applied by TCRdb to the 5' RACE reads, yields one record per CDR3 protein. The sample consists of about 340,000 distinct CDR3 sequences, 10% to 15% of them appearing once. Sequenced sample: PBMCs or a T cell subset sorted from them (not recorded which). These receptors originate from a man between 18 and 29 years old who had mild COVID-19 (a few samples of this study predate the infection). Cell type and time point are not known.

The chain has TRBV28 and TRBJ2-6; maybe TRBD1 (5 bases). Germline V gives CDR1 MDHEN, CDR2 SYDVKM. The CDR3 spans 16 residues. V shed 7 bases and J shed 1 base, with 14 bases lying between them. The CDR3 bases are TGTGCCAGCAACCCAGGCCCAGGGTCTGGGGCCAACGTCCTGACTTTC. It yields the protein CASNPGPGSGANVLTF.

There are a few counts of this clonotype. The chain links TRBV3-1 to TRBJ2-1; 7 bases are a match to TRBD2. Germline CDR1 LGHDT, CDR2 YNNKEL (reference sequence). With V trimmed by 3 bases and J by 8 bases, 7 bases remained unmatched. The CDR3 contains 14 residues. CDR3 sequence: CASSHAGLVHEQFF. CDR3 nucleotides: TGTGCCAGCAGCCACGCTGGACTAGTCCATGAGCAGTTCTTC.

This clonotype was picked up a small number of times. The V gene is TRBV7-6, the J gene TRBJ2-5; TRBD1 matches at 12 bases. The CDR3 is 17 amino acids. The junction had 12 bases not matched to a gene; V was cut back by 5 bases and J by 5 bases. Germline V gene sequence: CDR1 SGHVS, CDR2 FNYEAQ. Written as DNA, the CDR3 is TGTGCCAGCAGCCCAGACGGGGGGACAGGGGGCCTTGAGACCCAGTACTTC. It translates to CASSPDGGTGGLETQYF.

This clonotype was observed at least ten times. J is TRBJ2-1 and V is TRBV18; 9 positions agree with TRBD1. The CDR3 extends over 16 amino acids. In germline, CDR1 is KGHSH, CDR2 LQKENI. The V gene end was trimmed by 4 bases and the J gene end by 6 bases; junction bases not matched to a gene: 10. In nucleotides, the CDR3 is TGTGCCAGCTCACTTACCACGGGACAGGGCCGCAATGAGCAGTTCTTC. Amino acids: CASSLTTGQGRNEQFF. Using reference TRBV18 and TRBJ2-1 for the parts outside the CDR3, the full variable domain is NAGVMQNPRHLVRRRGQEARLRCSPMKGHSHVYWYRQLPEEGLKFMVYLQKENIIDESGMPKERFSAEFPKEGPSILRIQQVVRGDSAAYFCASSLTTGQGRNEQFFGPGTRLTVL.

The rearrangement joins TRBV12-3 or TRBV12-4 to TRBJ1-5, with D maybe TRBD1 (5 bases). V was clipped by 6 bases and J by 4 bases, with 13 bases between them. The CDR3 totals 14 residues. For the CDR3, the DNA is TGTGCCAGCAGCGGCCGACAGCCGAATCAGCCCCAGCATTTT. Protein: CASSGRQPNQPQHF.

This clonotype occurred a few times. This chain uses TRBV19 with TRBJ2-3; D not certain. Trimming took 7 bases from V and 2 from J, leaving 13 bases between them. The CDR3 runs 14 residues. Germline V gives CDR1 LNHDA, CDR2 SQIVND (reference sequence). The CDR3 DNA is TGTGCCAGTAACTCTGCGGACCTCACAGATACGCAGTATTTT. It encodes CASNSADLTDTQYF.

The rearrangement joins TRBV5-6 to TRBJ1-1; 8 bases are shared with TRBD1. The V segment lost 4 bases and the J segment 1 base; nucleotides outside the gene matches: 6. CDR1 and CDR2 from the germline V gene are SGHDT and YYEEEE. The CDR3 is made up of 15 amino acids. Here the CDR3 reads CASSPGDRQNTEAFF. CDR3 sequence (DNA): TGTGCCAGCAGCCCGGGGGACAGGCAGAACACTGAAGCTTTCTTT. The full variable domain, completed using reference TRBV5-6 and TRBJ1-1, is DAGVTQSPTHLIKTRGQQVTLRCSPKSGHDTVSWYQQALGQGPQFIFQYYEEEERQRGNFPDRFSGHQFPNYSSELNVNALLLGDSALYLCASSPGDRQNTEAFFGQGTRLTVV.

The rearrangement links TRBV6-5 to TRBJ2-3; 7 nucleotides agree with TRBD2. The CDR3 has 16 amino acids. The junction had 7 bases not matched to a gene; V was cut back by 0 bases and J by 4 bases. CDR1 is MNHEY and CDR2 is SVGAGI in the germline V gene. In DNA, the CDR3 is TGTGCCAGCAGTTACTCGAACGGGGAGGGATCAGATACGCAGTATTTT. Encoded protein: CASSYSNGEGSDTQYF.

The chain combines TRBV16 with TRBJ2-1; D may be TRBD1 (6 bases). The germline V gene has CDR1 KGHSY and CDR2 FQNENV. CDR3 length equals 17 residues. Trimming removed 1 base from V and 0 bases from J, with 13 bases in between. Here the CDR3 reads CASSQYFAGDSYNEQFF. CDR3 nucleotide sequence: TGTGCCAGCAGCCAATACTTTGCAGGGGACTCCTACAATGAGCAGTTCTTC.